This T cell receptor (beta chain) stems from a study of T cell repertoires in cytomegalovirus infection (dated by TCRdb to about 2019). With regard to the full study: Donor HLA type was relevant to the analysis, as public TCR beta signatures indicated carriage of CMV infection together with the matching HLA type. Summary of the overall study and its limitations: In the ex vivo response, HLA-C-restricted CMV-specific TCR beta clonotypes were dominant, and in two of eight donors the single most frequent clonotype came from this HLA-C-restricted group. Cumulative frequency of public TCR beta family members discriminated carriers of CMV infection plus the relevant HLA type in this cohort and an independent approximately 370-donor cohort.

From a lookup of the germline V gene, CDR1 and CDR2 are SQVTM and ANQGSEA. V was cut back by 5 bases and J by 6 bases, leaving a gap of 11 bases between them. Reading from cysteine to phenylalanine, the CDR3 counts 11 amino acids. Only the CDR3 portion is preserved as DNA: 33 bases, with reading frame beginning at the first base. This clonotype was observed a few times. Its antigen remains undetermined. It has no much larger one-base neighbor in the sample; base qualities were not kept. Sequencer: Illumina HiSeq 1500. The public reads were quality trimmed at Q25 with fastp and then assembled into clones with MiXCR by TCRdb, keeping productive beta chains. Records with the same CDR3 protein are collapsed into one entry carrying the most frequent genes and DNA. The sample table records almost 550,000 distinct CDR3 sequences; approximately 15% of these occur just once. The leading ten clones occupy about 24% of the sample.

Sequenced sample: CD8+ T cells from PBMCs. This receptor was obtained from a human donor in good health (CMV status not recorded). Some clones in this sample may be carry-over from other donors' samples. Recombination connected TRBV29-1 to TRBJ2-7; the D gene is perhaps TRBD1 or TRBD2, as each covers 6 bases. The CDR3 in this case is CSVSRGREQYF. At the DNA level, the sequence is TGCAGCGTTTCCCGGGGGCGCGAGCAGTACTTC.